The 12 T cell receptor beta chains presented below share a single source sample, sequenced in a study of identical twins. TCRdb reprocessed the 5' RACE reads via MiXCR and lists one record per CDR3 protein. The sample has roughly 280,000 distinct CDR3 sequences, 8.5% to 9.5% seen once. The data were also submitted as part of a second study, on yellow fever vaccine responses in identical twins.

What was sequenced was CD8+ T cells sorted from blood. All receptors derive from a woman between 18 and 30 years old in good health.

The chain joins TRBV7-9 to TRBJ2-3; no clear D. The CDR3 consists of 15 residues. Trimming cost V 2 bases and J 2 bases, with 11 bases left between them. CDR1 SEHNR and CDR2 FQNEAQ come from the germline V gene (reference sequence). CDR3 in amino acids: CASSLRTELTDTQYF. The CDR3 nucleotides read TGTGCCAGCAGCTTAAGGACGGAACTCACAGATACGCAGTATTTT.

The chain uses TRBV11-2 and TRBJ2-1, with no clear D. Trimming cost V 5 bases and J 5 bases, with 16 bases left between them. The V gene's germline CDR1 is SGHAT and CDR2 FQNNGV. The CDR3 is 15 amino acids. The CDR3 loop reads CASSVKGYTDNEQFF. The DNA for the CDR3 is TGTGCCAGCAGCGTCAAGGGTTACACCGACAATGAGCAGTTCTTC.

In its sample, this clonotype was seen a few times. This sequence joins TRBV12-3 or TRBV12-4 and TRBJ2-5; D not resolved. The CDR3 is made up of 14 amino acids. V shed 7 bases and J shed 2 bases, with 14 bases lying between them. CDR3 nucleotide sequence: TGTGCCAGCAATCCGACGGTCCGTCAAGAGACCCAGTACTTC. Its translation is CASNPTVRQETQYF.

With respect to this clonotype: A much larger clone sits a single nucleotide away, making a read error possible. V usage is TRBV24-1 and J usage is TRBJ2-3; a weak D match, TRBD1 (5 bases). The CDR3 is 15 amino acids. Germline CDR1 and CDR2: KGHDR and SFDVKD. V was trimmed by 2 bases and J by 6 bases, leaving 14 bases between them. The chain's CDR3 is CATSDSGLTRDTQYF. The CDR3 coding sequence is TGTGCCACCAGTGATTCAGGGCTTACCCGCGATACGCAGTATTTT.

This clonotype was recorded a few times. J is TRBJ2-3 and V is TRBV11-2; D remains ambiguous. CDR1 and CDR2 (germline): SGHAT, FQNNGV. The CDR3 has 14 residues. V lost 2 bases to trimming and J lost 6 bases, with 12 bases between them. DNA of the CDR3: TGTGCCAGCAGCTTACTAAAGCTCGGGGATACGCAGTATTTT. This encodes CASSLLKLGDTQYF.

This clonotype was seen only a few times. CDR3 sequence reads: CASSRTGRETQYF. CDR3 in DNA: TGTGCCAGCAGCAGGACCGGGCGGGAGACCCAGTACTTC. The rearrangement uses TRBV11-2 and TRBJ2-5; D remains unclear. The CDR3 sequence is 13 residues long. Looked up from germline, CDR1 is SGHAT and CDR2 is FQNNGV. The V end lost 5 bases, the J end lost 5 bases, and 12 bases lay between the germline ends.

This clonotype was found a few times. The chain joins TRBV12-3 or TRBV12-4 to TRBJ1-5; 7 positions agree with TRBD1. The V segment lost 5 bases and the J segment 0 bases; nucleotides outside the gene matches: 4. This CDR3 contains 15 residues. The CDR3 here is CASSPGGNSNQPQHF. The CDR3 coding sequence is TGTGCCAGCAGTCCAGGGGGAAATAGCAATCAGCCCCAGCATTTT.

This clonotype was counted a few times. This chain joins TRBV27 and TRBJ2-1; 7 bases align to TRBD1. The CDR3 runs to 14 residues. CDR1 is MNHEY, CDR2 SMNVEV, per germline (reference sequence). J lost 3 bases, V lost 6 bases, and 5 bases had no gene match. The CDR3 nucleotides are TGTGCCAGCAGCACGACAGGGAACTACAATGAGCAGTTCTTC. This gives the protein CASSTTGNYNEQFF.

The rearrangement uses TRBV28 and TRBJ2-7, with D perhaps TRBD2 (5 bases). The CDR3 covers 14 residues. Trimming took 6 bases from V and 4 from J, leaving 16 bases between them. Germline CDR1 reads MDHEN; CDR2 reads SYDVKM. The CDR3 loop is CASRQEGSYYEQYF. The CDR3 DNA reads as TGTGCCAGCAGGCAAGAGGGATCCTATTACGAGCAGTACTTC.

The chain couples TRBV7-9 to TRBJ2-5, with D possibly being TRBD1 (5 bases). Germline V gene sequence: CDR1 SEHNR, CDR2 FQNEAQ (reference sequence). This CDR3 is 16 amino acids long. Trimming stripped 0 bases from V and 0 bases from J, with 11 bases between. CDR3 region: CASSLASGHYQETQYF. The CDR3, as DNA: TGTGCCAGCAGCTTAGCATCTGGACACTACCAAGAGACCCAGTACTTC.

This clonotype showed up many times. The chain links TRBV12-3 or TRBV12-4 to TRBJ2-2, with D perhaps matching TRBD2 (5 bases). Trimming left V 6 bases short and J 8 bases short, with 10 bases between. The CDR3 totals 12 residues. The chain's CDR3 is CASSPTGGELFF. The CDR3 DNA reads TGTGCCAGCAGCCCAACGGGGGGGGAGCTGTTTTTT.

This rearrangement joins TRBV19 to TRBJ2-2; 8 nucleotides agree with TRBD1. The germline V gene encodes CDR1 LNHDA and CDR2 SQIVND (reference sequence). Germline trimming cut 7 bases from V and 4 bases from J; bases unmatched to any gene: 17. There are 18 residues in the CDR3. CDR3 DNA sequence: TGTGCCAGTATCTACAGGGGGTATGGTCGTCAGGCCACCGGGGAGCTGTTTTTT. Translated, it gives CASIYRGYGRQATGELFF. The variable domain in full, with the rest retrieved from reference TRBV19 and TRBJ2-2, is DGGITQSPKYLFRKEGQNVTLSCEQNLNHDAMYWYRQDPGQGLRLIYYSQIVNDFQKGDIAEGYSVSREKKESFPLTVTSAQKNPTAFYLCASIYRGYGRQATGELFFGEGSRLTVL.